This T cell receptor (beta chain) emerged from a study of cytomegalovirus exposure and HLA in healthy donors (dated by TCRdb to about 2017). With respect to the entire study: A later analysis indicated that the 130 or so validation repertoires were generated on the platform also employed for the roughly 650 repertoires of the first cohort. The aim of the study was to test whether cataloging public T cell receptors could identify signatures of past pathogen exposure. To predict cytomegalovirus infection status, the study brought together high-throughput TCR immunosequencing, statistical association of individual TCRs with disease status, and machine learning. Besides the first cohort of approximately 670 subjects, a separate validation cohort made up of 120 or so different subjects was used.

The protocol used for the library was the immunoSEQ multiplex PCR assay. Regarding the original processing steps: A statistical classification framework was built for diagnosing cytomegalovirus status from the catalog of TCR beta chain sequences. TCRdb mirrors the immuneACCESS table, restricted to in-frame sequences. Some clones are absent from its copies; in checked studies, under half trace to an unresolved V gene, and the reason for the others is unknown. The DNA gave D and trimming, while V, J and clone size come from that table. The sample table shows fewer than 150,000 clones, and around nine tenths are seen once. The ten most abundant clones make up 7.5% to 9% of the sample. What the work shows at the level of the full study, not this receptor alone: Of the cluster scores, around 95% were above 0 in a later analysis, which found that TCRs clustered in the first cohort also tended to co-occur in the 120 validation repertoires. The authors suggested that the approach could potentially be extended to other disease states and immunological phenotypes. In the study, approximately 160 TCR beta chains were listed as associated with cytomegalovirus. Across donors, most TCR sequences were observed very rarely, whereas some public TCRs were present in many individuals. Three of the identified cytomegalovirus-associated TCR beta chains were confirmed in vitro to be specific for cytomegalovirus antigens. Cytomegalovirus status was reported to be diagnosed by the classifier with high specificity and sensitivity in both the original and validation cohorts. The validation cohort had no HLA typing available for a later analysis, so co-occurrence within that cohort was assessed over all 120 or so repertoires.

The count of this clone is one. No cognate antigen has been identified for it. No base quality values were provided; no much bigger clone lies one nucleotide off. Separate from the approximately 700-subject first cohort, the validation cohort of 120 subjects was the group to which the donors belonged. The sample consisted of PBMCs. The TCR sequence derives from a man aged 18 to 30 in good health and CMV-seropositive.

CDR3 region: CASIAGRSSYNEQFF. Read as DNA, the sequence is TGTGCCAGCATAGCGGGCCGGAGCTCCTACAATGAGCAGTTCTTC. The chain joins TRBV6-1 to TRBJ2-1; the junction holds 7 bases that match TRBD2. Measured from the cysteine to the phenylalanine, the CDR3 is 15 residues long. Solely the CDR3 DNA is kept, with 45 bases framed from the first base. Trimmed from V: 7 bases; trimmed from J: 0 bases; junction bases lacking a gene match: 6. CDR1 and CDR2 (MNHNS, SASEGT) derive from the germline V gene.